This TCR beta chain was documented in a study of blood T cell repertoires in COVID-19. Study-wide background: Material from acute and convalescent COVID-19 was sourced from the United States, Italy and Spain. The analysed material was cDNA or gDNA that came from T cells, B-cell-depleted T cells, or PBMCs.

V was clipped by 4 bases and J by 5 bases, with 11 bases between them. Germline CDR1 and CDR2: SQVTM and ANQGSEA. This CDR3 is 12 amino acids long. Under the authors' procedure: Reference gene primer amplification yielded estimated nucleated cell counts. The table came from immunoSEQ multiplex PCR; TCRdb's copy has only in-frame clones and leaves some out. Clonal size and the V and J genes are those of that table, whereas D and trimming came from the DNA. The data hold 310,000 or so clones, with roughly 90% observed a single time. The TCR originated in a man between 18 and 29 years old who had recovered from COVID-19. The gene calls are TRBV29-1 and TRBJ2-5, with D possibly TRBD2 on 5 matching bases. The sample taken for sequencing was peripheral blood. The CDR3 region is CSVVRVRETQYF. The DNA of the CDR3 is TGCAGCGTTGTGAGGGTTAGGGAGACCCAGTACTTC.